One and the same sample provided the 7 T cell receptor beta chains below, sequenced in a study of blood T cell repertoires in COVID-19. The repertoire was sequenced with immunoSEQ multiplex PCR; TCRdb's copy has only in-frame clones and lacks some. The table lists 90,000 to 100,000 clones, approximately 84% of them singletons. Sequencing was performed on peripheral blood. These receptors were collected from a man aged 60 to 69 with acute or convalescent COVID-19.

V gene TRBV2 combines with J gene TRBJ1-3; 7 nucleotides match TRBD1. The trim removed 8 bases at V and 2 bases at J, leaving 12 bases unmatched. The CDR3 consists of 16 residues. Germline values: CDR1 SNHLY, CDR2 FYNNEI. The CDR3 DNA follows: TGTGCCAGCCTTACGCCGGGACAGTTAGCTGGAAACACCATATATTTT. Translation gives CASLTPGQLAGNTIYF.

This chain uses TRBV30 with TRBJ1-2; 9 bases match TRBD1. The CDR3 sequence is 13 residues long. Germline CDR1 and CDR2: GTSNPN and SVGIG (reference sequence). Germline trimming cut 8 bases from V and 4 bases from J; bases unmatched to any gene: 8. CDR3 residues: CASTGGVGYGYTF. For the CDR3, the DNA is TGTGCCAGTACAGGGGGCGTCGGCTATGGCTACACCTTC. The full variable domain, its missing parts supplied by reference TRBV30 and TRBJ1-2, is SQTIHQWPATLVQPVGSPLSLECTVEGTSNPNLYWYRQAAGRGLQLLFYSVGIGQISSEVPQNLSASRPQDRQFILSSKKLLLSDSGFYLCASTGGVGYGYTFGSGTRLTVV.

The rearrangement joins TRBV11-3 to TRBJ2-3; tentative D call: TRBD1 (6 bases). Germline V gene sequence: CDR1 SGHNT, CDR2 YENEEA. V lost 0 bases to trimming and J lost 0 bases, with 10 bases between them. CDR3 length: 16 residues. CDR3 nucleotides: TGTGCCAGCAGCTTAGATATGGGGGCGAGCACAGATACGCAGTATTTT. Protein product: CASSLDMGASTDTQYF.

CDR3 amino acids: CASSLIFRTDTQYF. The CDR3 DNA reads TGTGCCAGCAGTTTAATATTTCGCACAGATACGCAGTATTTT. The chain uses TRBV28 and TRBJ2-3; D ambiguous. Germline V gene data show CDR1 as MDHEN and CDR2 as SYDVKM. V shed 2 bases and J shed 1 base, with 7 bases lying between them. The CDR3 spans 14 residues.

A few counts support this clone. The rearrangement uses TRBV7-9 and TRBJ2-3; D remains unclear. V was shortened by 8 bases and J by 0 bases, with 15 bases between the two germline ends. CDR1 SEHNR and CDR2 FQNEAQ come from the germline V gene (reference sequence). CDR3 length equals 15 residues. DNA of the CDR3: TGTGCCAGCGGTTCGAGCTCACGGAGCACAGATACGCAGTATTTT. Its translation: CASGSSSRSTDTQYF.

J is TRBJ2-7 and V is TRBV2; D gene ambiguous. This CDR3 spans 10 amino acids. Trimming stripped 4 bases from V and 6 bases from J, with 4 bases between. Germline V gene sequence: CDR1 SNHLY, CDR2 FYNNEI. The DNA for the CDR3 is TGTGCCAGCAGTGTGGCCGAGCAGTACTTC. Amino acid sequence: CASSVAEQYF.

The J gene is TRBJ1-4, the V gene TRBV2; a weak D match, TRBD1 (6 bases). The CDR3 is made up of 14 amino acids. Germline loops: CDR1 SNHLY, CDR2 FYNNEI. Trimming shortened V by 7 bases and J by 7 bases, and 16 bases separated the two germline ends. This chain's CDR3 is CASTPAGEGEKLFF. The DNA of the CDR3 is TGTGCCAGCACCCCTGCAGGGGAAGGTGAAAAACTGTTTTTT.